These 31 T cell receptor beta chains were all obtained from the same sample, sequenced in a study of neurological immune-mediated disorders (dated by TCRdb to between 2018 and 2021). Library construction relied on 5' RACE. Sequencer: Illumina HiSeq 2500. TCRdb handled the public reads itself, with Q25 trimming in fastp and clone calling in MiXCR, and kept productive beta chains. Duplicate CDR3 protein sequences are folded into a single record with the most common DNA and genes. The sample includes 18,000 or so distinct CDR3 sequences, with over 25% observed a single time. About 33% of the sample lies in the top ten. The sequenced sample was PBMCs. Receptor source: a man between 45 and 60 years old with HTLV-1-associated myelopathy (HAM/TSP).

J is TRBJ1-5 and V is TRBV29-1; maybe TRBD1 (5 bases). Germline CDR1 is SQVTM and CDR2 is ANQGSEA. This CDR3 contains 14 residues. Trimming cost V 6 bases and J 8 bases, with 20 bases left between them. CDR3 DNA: TGCAGCGTCCGAGGGGCCAGCCCGGGGGAGCCCCAGCATTTT. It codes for CSVRGASPGEPQHF.

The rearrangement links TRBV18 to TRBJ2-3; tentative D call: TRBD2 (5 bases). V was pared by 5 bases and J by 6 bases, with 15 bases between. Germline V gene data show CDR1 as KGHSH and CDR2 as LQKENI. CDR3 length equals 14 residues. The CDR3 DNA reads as TGTGCCAGCTCATCTGGCAGCGGAGGTGATACGCAGTATTTT. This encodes CASSSGSGGDTQYF.

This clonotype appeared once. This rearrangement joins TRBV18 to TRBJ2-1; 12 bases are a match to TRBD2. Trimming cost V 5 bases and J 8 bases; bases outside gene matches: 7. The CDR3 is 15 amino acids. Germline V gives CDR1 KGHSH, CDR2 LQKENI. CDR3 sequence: CASSATSGSVDEQFF. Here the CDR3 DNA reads TGTGCCAGCTCAGCGACTAGCGGGAGCGTGGATGAGCAGTTCTTC.

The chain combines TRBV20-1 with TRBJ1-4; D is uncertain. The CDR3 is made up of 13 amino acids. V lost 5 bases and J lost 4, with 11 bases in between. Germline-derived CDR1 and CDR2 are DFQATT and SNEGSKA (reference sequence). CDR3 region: CSAGGFLNEKLFF. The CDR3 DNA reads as TGCAGTGCTGGAGGGTTTCTTAATGAAAAACTGTTTTTT.

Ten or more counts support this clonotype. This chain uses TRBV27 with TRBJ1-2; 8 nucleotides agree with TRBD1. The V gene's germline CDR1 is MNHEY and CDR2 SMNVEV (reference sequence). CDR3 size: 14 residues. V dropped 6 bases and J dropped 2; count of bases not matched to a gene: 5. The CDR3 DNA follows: TGTGCCAGCAGCCTACAGGGGGGAAACTATGGCTACACCTTC. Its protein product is CASSLQGGNYGYTF.

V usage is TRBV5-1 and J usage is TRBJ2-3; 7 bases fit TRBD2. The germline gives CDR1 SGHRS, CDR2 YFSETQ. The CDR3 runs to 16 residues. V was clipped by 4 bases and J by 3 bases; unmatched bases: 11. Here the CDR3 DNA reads TGCGCCAGCAGCCCGCCGGTCGCGGGGGTTACAGATACGCAGTATTTT. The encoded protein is CASSPPVAGVTDTQYF.

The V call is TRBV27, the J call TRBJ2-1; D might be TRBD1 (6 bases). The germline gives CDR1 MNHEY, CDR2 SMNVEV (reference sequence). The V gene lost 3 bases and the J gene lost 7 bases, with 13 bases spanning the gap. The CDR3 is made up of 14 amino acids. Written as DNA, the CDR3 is TGTGCCAGCAGTTTGGCGGACAGTACTAATGAGCAGTTCTTC. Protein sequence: CASSLADSTNEQFF.

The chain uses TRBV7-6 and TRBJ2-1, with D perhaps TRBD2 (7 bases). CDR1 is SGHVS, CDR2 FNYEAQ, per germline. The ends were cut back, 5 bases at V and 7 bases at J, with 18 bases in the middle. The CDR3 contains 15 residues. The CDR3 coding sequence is TGTGCCAGCAGCCGTATTGGGGGGGCCCCAAATGAGCAGTTCTTC. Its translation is CASSRIGGAPNEQFF. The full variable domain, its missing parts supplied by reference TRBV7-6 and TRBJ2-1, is GAGVSQSPRYKVTKRGQDVALRCDPISGHVSLYWYRQALGQGPEFLTYFNYEAQQDKSGLPNDRFSAERPEGSISTLTIQRTEQRDSAMYRCASSRIGGAPNEQFFGPGTRLTVL.

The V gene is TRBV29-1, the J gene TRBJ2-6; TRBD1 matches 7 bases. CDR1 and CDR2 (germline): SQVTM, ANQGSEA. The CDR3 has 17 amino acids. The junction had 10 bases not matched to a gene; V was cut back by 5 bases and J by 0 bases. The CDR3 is CSVLPGQTPSGANVLTF. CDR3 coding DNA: TGCAGCGTTTTACCGGGACAGACCCCCTCTGGGGCCAACGTCCTGACTTTC.

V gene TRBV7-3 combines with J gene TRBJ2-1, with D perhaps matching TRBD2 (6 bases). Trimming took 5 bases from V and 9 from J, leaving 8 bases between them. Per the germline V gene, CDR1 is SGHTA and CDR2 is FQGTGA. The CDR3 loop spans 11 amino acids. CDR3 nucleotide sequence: TGTGCCAGCAGCCCCGGGGGTGAGCAGTTCTTC. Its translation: CASSPGGEQFF.

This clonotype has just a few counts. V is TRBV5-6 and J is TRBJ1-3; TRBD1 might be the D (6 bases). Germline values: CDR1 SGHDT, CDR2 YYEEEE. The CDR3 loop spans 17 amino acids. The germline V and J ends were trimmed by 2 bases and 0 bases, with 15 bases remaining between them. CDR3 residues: CASSFTGTSSSGNTIYF. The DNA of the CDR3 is TGTGCCAGCAGCTTTACCGGGACATCTAGCTCTGGAAACACCATATATTTT.

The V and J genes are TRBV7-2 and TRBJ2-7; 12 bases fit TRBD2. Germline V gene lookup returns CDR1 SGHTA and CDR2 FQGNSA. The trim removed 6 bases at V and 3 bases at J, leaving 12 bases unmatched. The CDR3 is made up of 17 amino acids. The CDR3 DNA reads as TGTGCCAGCAGTTACCAAATGACTAGCGGGGGTAGCTACGAGCAGTACTTC. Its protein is CASSYQMTSGGSYEQYF.

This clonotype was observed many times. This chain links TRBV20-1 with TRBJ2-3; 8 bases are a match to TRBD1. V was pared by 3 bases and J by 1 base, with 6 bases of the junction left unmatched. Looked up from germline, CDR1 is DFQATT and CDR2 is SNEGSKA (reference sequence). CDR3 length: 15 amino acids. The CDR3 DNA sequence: TGCAGTGCTAGCAGGGGGCTAGGCGGCACAGATACGCAGTATTTT. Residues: CSASRGLGGTDTQYF.

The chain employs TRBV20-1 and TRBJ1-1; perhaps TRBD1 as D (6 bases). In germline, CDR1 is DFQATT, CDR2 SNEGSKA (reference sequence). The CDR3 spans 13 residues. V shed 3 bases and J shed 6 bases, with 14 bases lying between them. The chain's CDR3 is CSASRGVQAEAFF. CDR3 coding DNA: TGCAGTGCTAGTAGGGGGGTTCAGGCTGAAGCTTTCTTT.

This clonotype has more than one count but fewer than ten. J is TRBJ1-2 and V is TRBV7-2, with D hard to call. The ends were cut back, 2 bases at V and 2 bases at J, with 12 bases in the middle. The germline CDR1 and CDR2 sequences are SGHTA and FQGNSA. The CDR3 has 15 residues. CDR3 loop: CASSLIPGPNYGYTF. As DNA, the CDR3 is TGTGCCAGCAGCTTAATTCCAGGACCAAACTATGGCTACACCTTC.

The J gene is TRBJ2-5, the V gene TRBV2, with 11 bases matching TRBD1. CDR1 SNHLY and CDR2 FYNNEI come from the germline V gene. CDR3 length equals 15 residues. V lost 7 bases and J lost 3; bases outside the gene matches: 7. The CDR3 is CASNGDRGFKETQYF. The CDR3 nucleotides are TGTGCCAGCAATGGGGACAGGGGGTTTAAAGAGACCCAGTACTTC. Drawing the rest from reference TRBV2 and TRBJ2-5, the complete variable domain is EPEVTQTPSHQVTQMGQEVILRCVPISNHLYFYWYRQILGQKVEFLVSFYNNEISEKSEIFDDQFSVERPDGSNFTLKIRSTKLEDSAMYFCASNGDRGFKETQYFGPGTRLLVL.

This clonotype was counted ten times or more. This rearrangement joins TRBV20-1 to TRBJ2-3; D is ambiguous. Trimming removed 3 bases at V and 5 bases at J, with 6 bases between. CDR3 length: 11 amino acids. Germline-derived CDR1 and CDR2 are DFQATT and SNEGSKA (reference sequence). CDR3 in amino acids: CSARPQDTQYF. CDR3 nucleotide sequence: TGCAGTGCTAGGCCGCAAGATACGCAGTATTTT.

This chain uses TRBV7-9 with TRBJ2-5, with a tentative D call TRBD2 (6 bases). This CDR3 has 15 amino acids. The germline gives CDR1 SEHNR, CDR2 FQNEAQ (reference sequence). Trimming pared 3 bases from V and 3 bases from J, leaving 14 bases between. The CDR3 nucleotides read TGTGCCAGCAGCTTTGGCGGGGCAGGGAAAGAGACCCAGTACTTC. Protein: CASSFGGAGKETQYF.

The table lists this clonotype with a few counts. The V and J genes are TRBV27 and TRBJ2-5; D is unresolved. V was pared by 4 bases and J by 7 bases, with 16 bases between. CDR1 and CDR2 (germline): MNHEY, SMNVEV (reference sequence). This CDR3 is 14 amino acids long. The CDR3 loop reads CASSYVQNWGTQYF. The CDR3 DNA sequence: TGTGCCAGCAGTTATGTCCAGAACTGGGGGACCCAGTACTTC.

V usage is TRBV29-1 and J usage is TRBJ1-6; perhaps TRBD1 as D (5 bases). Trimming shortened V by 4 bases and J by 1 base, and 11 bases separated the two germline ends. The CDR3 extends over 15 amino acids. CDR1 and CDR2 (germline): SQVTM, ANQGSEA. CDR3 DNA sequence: TGCAGCGTTGTTTCAGGGAGGTCCTATAATTCACCCCTCCACTTT. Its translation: CSVVSGRSYNSPLHF.

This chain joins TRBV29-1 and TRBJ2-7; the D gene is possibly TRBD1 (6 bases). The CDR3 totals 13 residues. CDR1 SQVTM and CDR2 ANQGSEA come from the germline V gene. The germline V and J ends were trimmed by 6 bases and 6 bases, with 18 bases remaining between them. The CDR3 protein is CSVAGTDRREQYF. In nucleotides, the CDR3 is TGCAGCGTAGCCGGGACGGACAGACGCGAGCAGTACTTC.

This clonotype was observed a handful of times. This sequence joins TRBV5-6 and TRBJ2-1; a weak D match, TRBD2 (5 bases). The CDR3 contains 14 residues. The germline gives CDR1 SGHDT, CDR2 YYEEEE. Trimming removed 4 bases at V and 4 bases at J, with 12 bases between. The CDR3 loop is CASSRGSTYNEQFF. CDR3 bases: TGTGCCAGCAGCCGAGGGTCCACTTACAATGAGCAGTTCTTC.

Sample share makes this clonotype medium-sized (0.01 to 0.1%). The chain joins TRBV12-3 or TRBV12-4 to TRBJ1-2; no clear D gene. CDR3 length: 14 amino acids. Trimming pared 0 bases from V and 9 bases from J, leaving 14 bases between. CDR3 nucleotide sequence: TGTGCCAGCAGTTTAGCTGCGGGGAAAGCGAGCTACACCTTC. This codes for CASSLAAGKASYTF.

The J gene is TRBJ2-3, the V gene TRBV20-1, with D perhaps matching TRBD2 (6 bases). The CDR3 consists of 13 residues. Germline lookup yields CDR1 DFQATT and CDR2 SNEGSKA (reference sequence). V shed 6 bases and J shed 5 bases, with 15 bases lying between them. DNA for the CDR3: TGCAGTGCCCAAGCGGAGGGAGGAGATACGCAGTATTTT. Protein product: CSAQAEGGDTQYF.

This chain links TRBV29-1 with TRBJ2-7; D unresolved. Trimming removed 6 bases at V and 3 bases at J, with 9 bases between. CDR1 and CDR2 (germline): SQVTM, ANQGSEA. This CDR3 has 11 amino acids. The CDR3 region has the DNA TGCAGCGTGGAATTGGACTACGAGCAGTACTTC. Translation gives CSVELDYEQYF.

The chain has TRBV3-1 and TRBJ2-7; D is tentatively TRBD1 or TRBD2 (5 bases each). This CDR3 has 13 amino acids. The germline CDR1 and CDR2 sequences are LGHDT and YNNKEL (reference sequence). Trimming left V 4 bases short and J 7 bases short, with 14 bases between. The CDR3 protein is CASSLGPFEEQYF. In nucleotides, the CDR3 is TGTGCCAGCAGCCTGGGACCATTCGAGGAGCAGTACTTC.

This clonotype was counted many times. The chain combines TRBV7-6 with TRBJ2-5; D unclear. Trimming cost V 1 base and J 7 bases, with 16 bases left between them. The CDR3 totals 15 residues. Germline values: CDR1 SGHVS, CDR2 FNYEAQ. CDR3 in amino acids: CASSLGGPSSGTQYF. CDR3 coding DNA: TGTGCCAGCAGCTTAGGAGGCCCATCTTCGGGGACCCAGTACTTC.

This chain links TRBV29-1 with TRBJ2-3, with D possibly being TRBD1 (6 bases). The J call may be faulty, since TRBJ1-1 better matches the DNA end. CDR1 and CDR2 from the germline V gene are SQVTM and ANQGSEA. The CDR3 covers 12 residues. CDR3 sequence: CSVLYREAEAFF. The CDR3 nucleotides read TGCAGCGTTCTTTACAGGGAAGCTGAAGCTTTCTTT.

The CDR3 DNA follows: TGTGCCAGCAGCTTGTACGACAGCAATGAGCAGTTCTTC. As protein: CASSLYDSNEQFF. The gene calls are TRBV7-3 and TRBJ2-1; possible D gene TRBD1, 5 bases. The germline V gene has CDR1 SGHTA and CDR2 FQGTGA. The ends were cut back, 3 bases at V and 6 bases at J, with 9 bases in the middle. This CDR3 contains 13 residues.

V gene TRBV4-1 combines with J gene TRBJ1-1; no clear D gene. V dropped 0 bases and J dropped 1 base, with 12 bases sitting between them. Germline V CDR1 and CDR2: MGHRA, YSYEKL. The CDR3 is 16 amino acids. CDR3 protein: CASSQEGTLKNTEAFF. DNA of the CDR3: TGCGCCAGCAGCCAAGAGGGTACACTTAAGAACACTGAAGCTTTCTTT.

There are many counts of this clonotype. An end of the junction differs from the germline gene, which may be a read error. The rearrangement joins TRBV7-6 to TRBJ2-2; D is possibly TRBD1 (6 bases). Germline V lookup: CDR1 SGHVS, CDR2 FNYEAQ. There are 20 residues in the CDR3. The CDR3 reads CASTLIAGEQEVSNTGELFF. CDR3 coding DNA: TGTGCCAGCACCTTAATCGCAGGGGAACAGGAAGTGTCGAACACCGGGGAGCTGTTTTTT.